This T cell receptor beta chain was sequenced during a study of T cell responses to AZD1222 COVID-19 vaccine. Method: immunoSEQ multiplex PCR; TCRdb's copy keeps in-frame clones and lacks some. This sample's clone table lists under 150,000 clones. The CDR3 totals 15 residues. The germline gives CDR1 KGHSH, CDR2 LQKENI. The V segment lost 4 bases and the J segment 4 bases; nucleotides outside the gene matches: 8. The chain joins TRBV18 to TRBJ2-3; 7 bases agree with TRBD2. This clonotype was obtained from an adult in good health. The specimen was peripheral blood. The CDR3 nucleotides read TGTGCCAGCTCACTCAGCGGGGTTGTAGCAGATACGCAGTATTTT. The encoded protein is CASSLSGVVADTQYF.